A single TCR beta chain is shown here with its context. Original methodology: Amplification from reference gene primers served as the basis for estimated nucleated cell counts. Measured with immunoSEQ multiplex PCR; TCRdb has only the in-frame clones, and not every one. V and J calls and clone size come straight from that table; D and trimming were deduced from the DNA. The sample lists about 240,000 clones; roughly four fifths were seen once. This record comes from a study of blood T cell repertoires in COVID-19. Study in general: The United States, Italy and Spain supplied acute and convalescent COVID-19 samples. Sources were T cells, B-cell-depleted T cells, or PBMCs; the material itself was cDNA or gDNA.

Germline trimming cut 5 bases from V and 0 bases from J; bases unmatched to any gene: 6. The CDR3 length is 15 residues. The germline V gene encodes CDR1 ENHRY and CDR2 SYGVKD. Sequences were obtained from peripheral blood. This chain connects TRBV10-3 to TRBJ2-7; 8 bases are a match to TRBD2. The sequence derives from a woman between 18 and 29 years old with acute or convalescent COVID-19. This chain's CDR3 is CAISTPGGISYEQYF. For the CDR3, the DNA is TGTGCCATCAGTACCCCGGGAGGGATCTCCTACGAGCAGTACTTC.